Here is one T cell receptor (beta chain) with its context. Only in-frame clones appear in the TCRdb table, and some are missing; sequencing was by immunoSEQ multiplex PCR. The sample lists approximately 6,800 clones, 20% to 25% occurring once. The CDR3 length is 16 residues. V was shortened by 4 bases and J by 9 bases, with 22 bases between the two germline ends. The V gene's germline CDR1 is LGHNT and CDR2 FRNRAP. As to treatment: randomized to nivolumab then ipilimumab (arm A) or the reverse (arm B). The sample originates from a study of sequential checkpoint blockade in melanoma. The sequencing here drew on tumor tissue (inferred from file names), taken from a patient given nivolumab and ipilimumab in sequence. This chain uses TRBV12-5 with TRBJ2-1; no clear D gene. The receptor comes from a human donor with melanoma. CDR3 nucleotide sequence: TGTGCTAGTGGTTCACCCCCCCGGATGGACGTCGGTGAGCAGTTCTTC. Its translation is CASGSPPRMDVGEQFF.